This T cell receptor (beta chain) was recovered during a study of regulatory T cells in long-lasting Graves disease. Study-wide background: Graves' disease counted as persistent after over 5 years of antithyroid drugs with positive TSH receptor antibodies. Study-wide points: There were preferences for TRBV28, TRBJ1-2 and TRBJ2-5 in persistent disease.

The time point denotes: persistent/refractory GD, antithyroid drugs over 5 years with positive TRAb. Extracted RNA from PBMCs served as the source of the TCR library. The collection involved drawing around 8.5 milliliters of peripheral blood into EDTA tubes. Comments on this clonotype: Its antigen remains unidentified.

The authors built TCR beta libraries using iRepertoire HTBI primers and Arm-PCR of CDR3 regions. As handled by the study authors: The samples yielded approximately 62 TRBV and roughly 15 TRBJ segments. In TCRdb, the multiplex PCR reads were re-called with MiXCR into one record per CDR3 protein. The V and J calls, along with clone size, are taken from TCRdb and not from the paper's own processing. The data hold roughly 430,000 distinct CDR3 sequences, with roughly a fifth observed a single time. Germline V gene data show CDR1 as DFQATT and CDR2 as SNEGSKA (reference sequence). CDR3 length equals 16 residues. Trimming stripped 3 bases from V and 5 bases from J, with 22 bases between.

Material: peripheral blood mononuclear cells (PBMCs), obtained when the disease was refractory, from a patient treated with antithyroid drugs. The clonotype originates from a female donor with Graves disease. This chain uses TRBV20-1 with TRBJ2-5; no clear D. The CDR3 is CSASWQDDTPQETQYF. As DNA, the CDR3 is TGCAGTGCTAGCTGGCAGGACGATACCCCCCAGGAGACCCAGTACTTC.